The 27 T cell receptor beta chains listed next were all sequenced from one sample in a study of cytomegalovirus exposure and HLA in healthy donors. PCR used 60 Vbeta primers and 13 Jbeta primers. Libraries were prepared by immunoSEQ multiplex PCR; TCRdb keeps only in-frame clonotypes and omits some of them. The profile shows 100,000 to 150,000 clones, about 73% of them singletons. The material sequenced was PBMCs. The receptors come from a woman between 40 and 55 years old in good health and CMV-seronegative.

The genes are TRBV28 and TRBJ1-1, with 8 nucleotides matching TRBD1. Germline V gives CDR1 MDHEN, CDR2 SYDVKM. Germline trimming cut 11 bases from V and 4 bases from J; bases unmatched to any gene: 9. The CDR3 contains 13 residues. DNA for the CDR3: TGTGCCTGGGGGCAGGGGGCCGCCACTGAAGCTTTCTTT. Translated, it gives CAWGQGAATEAFF. Complete variable domain (other parts from reference TRBV28 and TRBJ1-1): DVKVTQSSRYLVKRTGEKVFLECVQDMDHENMFWYRQDPGLGLRLIYFSYDVKMKEKGDIPEGYSVSREKKERFSLILESASTNQTSMYLCAWGQGAATEAFFGQGTRLTVV.

In nucleotides, the CDR3 is TGTGCCAGCAGCTTAGATTTCGTGATTGTATCCAGAAATGAAAAACTGTTTTTT. Protein sequence: CASSLDFVIVSRNEKLFF. The V gene is TRBV11-3, the J gene TRBJ1-4; no firm D call. The germline V and J ends were trimmed by 0 bases and 5 bases, with 19 bases remaining between them. The CDR3 is 18 residues long. The germline V gene encodes CDR1 SGHNT and CDR2 YENEEA.

The rearrangement uses TRBV6-6 and TRBJ2-1, with TRBD2 matching over 10 bases. Unmatched junction bases numbered 6, after V lost 2 bases and J lost 5 bases. There are 16 residues in the CDR3. Germline CDR1 and CDR2: MNHNY and SVGAGI (reference sequence). CDR3 residues: CASSYPLAGAHNEQFF. CDR3 nucleotides: TGTGCCAGCAGTTACCCCCTAGCGGGAGCTCACAATGAGCAGTTCTTC.

The rearrangement uses TRBV28 and TRBJ1-2; no clear D gene. CDR1 MDHEN and CDR2 SYDVKM come from the germline V gene. Trimming left V 7 bases short and J 8 bases short, with 17 bases between. The CDR3 loop spans 13 amino acids. DNA of the CDR3: TGTGCCAGCACTCGATACTCGGGAGGAGGCTACACCTTC. It encodes CASTRYSGGGYTF.

The chain has TRBV5-4 and TRBJ2-7, with 9 bases lining up with TRBD1. The CDR3 extends over 14 amino acids. The trim removed 4 bases at V and 5 bases at J, leaving 7 bases unmatched. CDR1 and CDR2 (germline): SGHNT, YYREEE (reference sequence). DNA of the CDR3: TGTGCCAGCAGCCTCGGGACAGGGACTAACGAGCAGTACTTC. It codes for CASSLGTGTNEQYF.

CDR3 bases: TGCGCCAGCAGCCCATCCGGGGGGAAGAACTATGGCTACACCTTC. Its protein product is CASSPSGGKNYGYTF. The gene calls are TRBV4-1 and TRBJ1-2; D is perhaps TRBD1 (5 bases). Germline lookup yields CDR1 MGHRA and CDR2 YSYEKL. V was pared by 4 bases and J by 2 bases, with 14 bases between. CDR3 length: 15 residues.

This sequence joins TRBV7-2 and TRBJ2-7; 7 positions agree with TRBD1. J was trimmed by 0 bases and V by 4 bases; bases with no gene match: 3. Germline CDR1 is SGHTA and CDR2 is FQGNSA. The CDR3 spans 14 residues. Here the CDR3 DNA reads TGTGCCAGCAGCTACGGACAGGCCTCCTACGAGCAGTACTTC. Amino acid sequence: CASSYGQASYEQYF.

The V gene is TRBV28, the J gene TRBJ2-7; TRBD2 matches at 7 bases. There are 11 residues in the CDR3. V lost 10 bases to trimming and J lost 3 bases; unmatched junction nucleotides: 3. The germline CDR1 and CDR2 sequences are MDHEN and SYDVKM. The CDR3 bases are TGTGCCACAGCGGGGAACTACGAGCAGTACTTC. It encodes CATAGNYEQYF.

The chain joins TRBV5-5 to TRBJ1-2; D may be TRBD1 (5 bases). Per germline, CDR1 SGHKS and CDR2 YYEKEE (reference sequence). V lost 0 bases and J 5 bases, leaving 17 bases between the germline ends. The CDR3 consists of 16 residues. Written as DNA, the CDR3 is TGTGCCAGCAGCTTGGAGCCCCAGGGTATAGGATATGGCTACACCTTC. This gives the protein CASSLEPQGIGYGYTF.

The chain joins TRBV7-3 to TRBJ2-3, with D possibly TRBD2 on 6 matching bases. The ends were cut back, 5 bases at V and 6 bases at J, with 12 bases in the middle. The CDR3 is 13 amino acids. The germline CDR1 and CDR2 sequences are SGHTA and FQGTGA. DNA of the CDR3: TGTGCCAGCAGCGCCACTCGGGAGGATACGCAGTATTTT. It codes for CASSATREDTQYF.

This rearrangement joins TRBV18 to TRBJ2-1; TRBD2 matches 9 bases. CDR1 KGHSH and CDR2 LQKENI come from the germline V gene. With V trimmed by 6 bases and J by 6 bases, 3 bases remained unmatched. This CDR3 is built from 13 residues. In nucleotides, the CDR3 is TGTGCCAGCTCGCCGGGACTAGCCAATGAGCAGTTCTTC. This translates into CASSPGLANEQFF.

The chain employs TRBV28 and TRBJ2-7; 7 positions match TRBD1. Germline V lookup: CDR1 MDHEN, CDR2 SYDVKM. This CDR3 region has 14 residues. The trim removed 4 bases at V and 3 bases at J, leaving 6 bases unmatched. CDR3 sequence (DNA): TGTGCCAGCAGTTCGGGACAGCACCTCTACGAGCAGTACTTC. It is translated as CASSSGQHLYEQYF.

The V gene is TRBV27, the J gene TRBJ1-4; 7 bases align to TRBD1. The CDR3 has 15 residues. V lost 5 bases, J lost 7 bases, and 10 bases stayed unmatched. Per the germline V gene, CDR1 is MNHEY and CDR2 is SMNVEV (reference sequence). For the CDR3, the DNA is TGTGCCAGCAGTAGACGACAGGGTATTAGTGAAAAACTGTTTTTT. Translation gives CASSRRQGISEKLFF.

The sample holds a few counts of this clone. CDR3 DNA sequence: TGTGCCAGCAGCTCGACAGACCGGTACGAGCAGTACTTC. This translates into CASSSTDRYEQYF. This chain connects TRBV7-6 to TRBJ2-7; maybe TRBD1 (5 bases). V was shortened by 4 bases and J by 4 bases, with 11 bases between the two germline ends. The CDR3 covers 13 residues. CDR1 is SGHVS, CDR2 FNYEAQ, per germline.

V usage is TRBV18 and J usage is TRBJ2-7; possible D gene TRBD1, 5 bases. The CDR3 contains 14 residues. V was cut by 0 bases and J by 0 bases, with 6 bases left in between. Germline CDR1 is KGHSH and CDR2 is LQKENI. CDR3 nucleotide sequence: TGTGCCAGCTCACCACCGACAGCCTCCTACGAGCAGTACTTC. This codes for CASSPPTASYEQYF.

The rearrangement links TRBV9 to TRBJ1-1, with 9 bases aligning to TRBD1. With 3 bases clipped from V and 3 bases from J, the junction kept 9 bases outside the gene matches. There are 16 residues in the CDR3. The germline CDR1 and CDR2 sequences are SGDLS and YYNGEE. The DNA for the CDR3 is TGTGCCAGCAGCGACGGGACAGGGCTTAAACACACTGAAGCTTTCTTT. Residues: CASSDGTGLKHTEAFF.

The V and J genes are TRBV9 and TRBJ2-7; 7 bases are a match to TRBD2. From germline, CDR1 is SGDLS and CDR2 YYNGEE. The CDR3 is 17 amino acids. V dropped 0 bases and J dropped 2; count of bases not matched to a gene: 11. The CDR3 bases are TGTGCCAGCAGCGTAGGGGACGGGAGGAGCGAAGCCTACGAGCAGTACTTC. Protein product: CASSVGDGRSEAYEQYF.

V gene TRBV11-2 combines with J gene TRBJ2-1; D possibly corresponds to TRBD2 (5 bases). Between the trimmed V and J ends, which lost 6 bases and 9 bases, there was a span of 24 bases. Looked up from germline, CDR1 is SGHAT and CDR2 is FQNNGV. The CDR3 is made up of 16 amino acids. The CDR3, as DNA: TGTGCCAGCAGTTTCCTCGGCGGGCGAGTATCGAGTGAGCAGTTCTTC. Translating it yields CASSFLGGRVSSEQFF.

V gene TRBV5-4 combines with J gene TRBJ1-1, with TRBD1 matching over 9 bases. J lost 0 bases, V lost 7 bases, and 1 base had no gene match. Looked up from germline, CDR1 is SGHNT and CDR2 is YYREEE (reference sequence). The CDR3 has 13 residues. Here the CDR3 reads CASRDRVNTEAFF. The CDR3 DNA is TGTGCCAGCCGGGACAGGGTGAACACTGAAGCTTTCTTT.

V gene TRBV9 combines with J gene TRBJ1-4, with TRBD1 identical over 8 bases. The CDR3 has 18 residues. The germline V gene has CDR1 SGDLS and CDR2 YYNGEE. The V and J ends lost 2 bases and 6 bases, in that order; junction bases with no gene match: 15. CDR3 DNA sequence: TGTGCCAGCAGCGTGTCGCTGACACAGGGGGGACCGGATGAAAAACTGTTTTTT. Translated: CASSVSLTQGGPDEKLFF.

This rearrangement joins TRBV19 to TRBJ1-5, with unresolved D. The CDR3 extends over 13 amino acids. Germline values: CDR1 LNHDA, CDR2 SQIVND (reference sequence). The V and J ends lost 3 bases and 7 bases respectively, with 10 bases between them. The DNA for the CDR3 is TGTGCCAGTAGTATTGGCAATCAGCAGCCCCAGCATTTT. Translated, it gives CASSIGNQQPQHF.

This clone was counted a few times. The rearrangement uses TRBV29-1 and TRBJ2-3; D is uncertain. V lost 7 bases and J lost 2, with 7 bases in between. Germline CDR1 is SQVTM and CDR2 is ANQGSEA. This CDR3 is built from 11 residues. CDR3 region: CSAVNTDTQYF. In DNA, the CDR3 is TGCAGCGCCGTTAACACAGATACGCAGTATTTT.

The J gene is TRBJ1-4, the V gene TRBV6-5; 10 bases line up with TRBD1. Germline loops: CDR1 MNHEY, CDR2 SVGAGI. The J segment lost 6 bases and the V segment lost 7 bases, leaving 8 bases of the junction unmatched. This CDR3 comprises 15 residues. Written as DNA, the CDR3 is TGTGCCAGCACCCGAACTGGACAGGGGGATGAAAAACTGTTTTTT. Protein product: CASTRTGQGDEKLFF.

The rearrangement links TRBV4-2 to TRBJ1-1; 9 positions agree with TRBD1. This CDR3 spans 16 amino acids. V shed 0 bases and J 3 bases; nucleotides not matched to a gene: 5. CDR1 and CDR2 (germline): LGHNA, YNFKEQ. The DNA for the CDR3 is TGTGCCAGCAGCCAAGACGGACAGGGGTCGCACACTGAAGCTTTCTTT. Residues: CASSQDGQGSHTEAFF.

The chain joins TRBV4-2 to TRBJ1-1; a weak D match, TRBD1 (6 bases). The germline CDR1 and CDR2 sequences are LGHNA and YNFKEQ. The CDR3 contains 14 residues. Trimming removed 5 bases from V and 1 base from J, with 11 bases in between. The CDR3 protein is CASSIRQENTEAFF. In nucleotides, the CDR3 is TGTGCCAGCAGCATCAGACAGGAGAACACTGAAGCTTTCTTT.

The V gene is TRBV28, the J gene TRBJ2-1; no clear D. V was trimmed by 6 bases and J by 3 bases, leaving 15 bases between them. Germline CDR1 MDHEN, CDR2 SYDVKM. The CDR3 has 15 residues. The CDR3 bases are TGTGCCAGCAGCCCCCTGGCGGCCGGCTACAATGAGCAGTTCTTC. It translates to CASSPLAAGYNEQFF. Looking up the rest from reference TRBV28 and TRBJ2-1 gives the full variable domain: DVKVTQSSRYLVKRTGEKVFLECVQDMDHENMFWYRQDPGLGLRLIYFSYDVKMKEKGDIPEGYSVSREKKERFSLILESASTNQTSMYLCASSPLAAGYNEQFFGPGTRLTVL.

This chain uses TRBV15 with TRBJ2-5, with no clear D. In germline, CDR1 is LNHNV, CDR2 YYDKDF (reference sequence). There are 12 residues in the CDR3. Trimming took 8 bases from V and 0 from J, leaving 7 bases between them. CDR3 residues: CATGPYQETQYF. The CDR3 DNA sequence: TGTGCCACCGGCCCGTACCAAGAGACCCAGTACTTC. Drawing the rest from reference TRBV15 and TRBJ2-5, the complete variable domain is DAMVIQNPRYQVTQFGKPVTLSCSQTLNHNVMYWYQQKSSQAPKLLFHYYDKDFNNEADTPDNFQSRRPNTSFCFLDIRSPGLGDTAMYLCATGPYQETQYFGPGTRLLVL.